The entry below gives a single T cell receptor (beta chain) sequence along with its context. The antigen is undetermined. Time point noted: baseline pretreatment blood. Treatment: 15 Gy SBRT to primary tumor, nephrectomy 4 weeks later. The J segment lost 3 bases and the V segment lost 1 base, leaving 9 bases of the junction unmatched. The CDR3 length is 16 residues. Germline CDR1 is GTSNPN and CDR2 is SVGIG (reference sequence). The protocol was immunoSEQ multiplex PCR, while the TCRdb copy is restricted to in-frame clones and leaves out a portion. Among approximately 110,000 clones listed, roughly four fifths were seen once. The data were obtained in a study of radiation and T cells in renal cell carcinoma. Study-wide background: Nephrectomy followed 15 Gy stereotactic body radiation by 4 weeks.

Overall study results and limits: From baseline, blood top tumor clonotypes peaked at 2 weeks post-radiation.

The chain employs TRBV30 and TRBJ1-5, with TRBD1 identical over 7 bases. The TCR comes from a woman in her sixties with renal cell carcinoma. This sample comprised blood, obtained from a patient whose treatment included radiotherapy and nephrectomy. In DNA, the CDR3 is TGTGCCTGGAGTGGAACAGGGGCAGCCTACAATCAGCCCCAGCATTTT. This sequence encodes CAWSGTGAAYNQPQHF.